This TCR beta chain came from a study of T cell repertoires in cytomegalovirus infection. Overall study context: Public TCR beta signatures indicated both CMV infection and matching HLA type.

Study-wide results and caveats: Identification of carriers of CMV plus the relevant HLA was performed using cumulative public TCR beta family frequency. The ex vivo response showed dominance by HLA-C-restricted CMV-specific TCR beta clonotypes.

This clonotype occurred a few times. What it binds is unknown. TCRdb reprocessed the reads via MiXCR and lists one record per CDR3 protein. The repertoire holds around 260,000 distinct CDR3 sequences, roughly 25% seen once, with around 13% in the top ten. There are 12 residues in the CDR3. Germline V gene lookup returns CDR1 DFQATT and CDR2 SNEGSKA (reference sequence). V was clipped by 4 bases and J by 3 bases, with 9 bases between them. The receptor's source is a human donor in good health (CMV status not recorded). Some clones in this sample may be carry-over from other donors' samples. The specimen was PBMCs. V is TRBV20-1 and J is TRBJ1-1; D may be TRBD1 (5 bases). CDR3: CSAIGGDTEAFF. The CDR3, as DNA: TGCAGTGCTATTGGGGGGGACACTGAAGCTTTCTTT.